Below, 13 T cell receptor beta chains from the same sample are listed, as sequenced in a study of a mutant IDH1 vaccine in newly diagnosed glioma. Their target antigens are unknown. Libraries were prepared by immunoSEQ multiplex PCR; TCRdb keeps only in-frame clonotypes and omits some of them. The table records fewer than 35,000 clones, around 87% of them present only once. The time point denotes: week 11, during vaccination. Vaccinated patients received 300 ug of mutant IDH1 20-mer peptide per dose, with topical imiquimod. The sample here was PBMCs, taken from a glioma patient whose treatment included an IDH1 peptide vaccine. The receptors were sampled from a man younger than 35 with glioma.

The gene calls are TRBV7-9 and TRBJ2-5; tentative D call: TRBD2 (5 bases). Germline loops: CDR1 SEHNR, CDR2 FQNEAQ (reference sequence). The CDR3 is 16 amino acids. The V end lost 1 base, the J end lost 1 base, and 13 bases lay between the germline ends. The CDR3 loop is CASSLVPGEGQETQYF. The CDR3 DNA follows: TGTGCCAGCAGCTTAGTTCCGGGTGAGGGCCAAGAGACCCAGTACTTC.

The CDR3 is CASVRGGLNTEAFF. The CDR3 DNA sequence: TGTGCCAGCGTCCGAGGCGGGCTCAACACTGAAGCTTTCTTT. The V call is TRBV6-1, the J call TRBJ1-1; no definite D call. CDR1 and CDR2 (germline): MNHNS, SASEGT. This CDR3 has 14 amino acids. Trimming cost V 8 bases and J 2 bases, with 15 bases left between them.

Only one count was recorded for this clone. The V and J genes are TRBV30 and TRBJ2-7; no clear D gene. This CDR3 is 11 amino acids long. CDR1 GTSNPN and CDR2 SVGIG come from the germline V gene (reference sequence). V shed 2 bases and J shed 2 bases, with 4 bases lying between them. In DNA form, the CDR3 reads TGTGCCTGGAGTCGGCCCTACGAGCAGTACTTC. Translating gives CAWSRPYEQYF.

The gene calls are TRBV13 and TRBJ1-2, with no clear D. From germline, CDR1 is PRHDT and CDR2 FYEKMQ (reference sequence). The CDR3 sequence is 16 residues long. With 5 bases removed from V and 0 bases from J, the gap between germline ends came to 16 bases. The CDR3 reads CASSPRWRDTNYGYTF. CDR3 in DNA: TGTGCCAGCAGCCCGCGATGGAGGGATACTAACTATGGCTACACCTTC.

The gene calls are TRBV5-6 and TRBJ2-7, with D possibly matching TRBD2 (6 bases). The CDR3 extends over 14 amino acids. Germline V CDR1 and CDR2: SGHDT, YYEEEE. Trimming left V 2 bases short and J 4 bases short, with 13 bases between. The CDR3 sequence: CASSFGGIRYEQYF. CDR3 DNA: TGTGCCAGCAGCTTCGGGGGTATCAGGTACGAGCAGTACTTC. The variable domain in full, with the rest retrieved from reference TRBV5-6 and TRBJ2-7, is DAGVTQSPTHLIKTRGQQVTLRCSPKSGHDTVSWYQQALGQGPQFIFQYYEEEERQRGNFPDRFSGHQFPNYSSELNVNALLLGDSALYLCASSFGGIRYEQYFGPGTRLTVT.

V gene TRBV18 combines with J gene TRBJ1-2; 10 bases agree with TRBD1. This CDR3 spans 14 amino acids. Germline lookup yields CDR1 KGHSH and CDR2 LQKENI. The trim removed 2 bases at V and 6 bases at J, leaving 3 bases unmatched. CDR3 coding DNA: TGTGCCAGCTCACCAGAGACAGGGGGCCATGGCTACACCTTC. This translates into CASSPETGGHGYTF.

This clone was counted a few times. The chain joins TRBV29-1 to TRBJ2-2; TRBD1 agrees at 7 bases. V shed 6 bases, J shed 0 bases, and the junction held 1 base outside the gene matches. The germline V gene has CDR1 SQVTM and CDR2 ANQGSEA. The CDR3 spans 13 residues. CDR3 protein: CSVGTANTGELFF. The CDR3 DNA follows: TGCAGCGTAGGGACAGCGAACACCGGGGAGCTGTTTTTT.

The chain employs TRBV6-6 and TRBJ2-5, with TRBD1 matching over 8 bases. The germline V gene encodes CDR1 MNHNY and CDR2 SVGAGI (reference sequence). The V and J ends lost 2 bases and 2 bases, in that order; junction bases with no gene match: 4. This CDR3 has 15 residues. This CDR3 reads CASSYTRQGQETQYF. In DNA, the CDR3 is TGTGCCAGCAGTTACACCCGACAGGGGCAAGAGACCCAGTACTTC.

The V call is TRBV20-1, the J call TRBJ1-2; no firm D call. V was pared by 4 bases and J by 8 bases, with 11 bases between. The CDR3 totals 11 residues. Germline CDR1 reads DFQATT; CDR2 reads SNEGSKA (reference sequence). The CDR3 region is CSAMSLGGYTF. CDR3 sequence (DNA): TGCAGTGCTATGTCCCTTGGGGGCTACACCTTC.

The genes are TRBV14 and TRBJ2-1; 13 positions agree with TRBD2. The V and J ends lost 4 bases and 10 bases, in that order; junction bases with no gene match: 13. In germline, CDR1 is SGHDN, CDR2 FVKESK. The CDR3 covers 17 residues. The CDR3 region is CASSPGLAGALVREQFF. CDR3 coding DNA: TGTGCCAGCAGCCCAGGACTAGCGGGGGCCCTAGTTAGGGAGCAGTTCTTC.

The V and J genes are TRBV19 and TRBJ1-1; 10 bases fit TRBD1. The germline V gene encodes CDR1 LNHDA and CDR2 SQIVND (reference sequence). The CDR3 contains 14 residues. Unmatched junction bases numbered 5, after V lost 9 bases and J lost 1 base. In DNA, the CDR3 is TGTGCCAGCGGGACAGGGGTCCCGAACACTGAAGCTTTCTTT. Its protein product is CASGTGVPNTEAFF.

CDR3 coding DNA: TGTGCCTGGAGAGACAGGGGGAACACTGAAGCTTTCTTT. It specifies CAWRDRGNTEAFF. The V gene is TRBV30, the J gene TRBJ1-1, with TRBD1 identical over 8 bases. J gave up 1 base and V 3 bases, and 1 base lay outside the gene matches. The CDR3 loop spans 13 amino acids. Germline CDR1 and CDR2: GTSNPN and SVGIG (reference sequence).

This chain connects TRBV6-6 to TRBJ1-1; a weak D match, TRBD1 (5 bases). Per the germline V gene, CDR1 is MNHNY and CDR2 is SVGAGI (reference sequence). V was cut by 7 bases and J by 0 bases, with 12 bases left in between. This CDR3 is 14 amino acids long. As DNA, the CDR3 is TGTGCCAGCACCCCGGGGGGAATGAACACTGAAGCTTTCTTT. This codes for CASTPGGMNTEAFF.